Following are 10 T cell receptor beta chains from one sample sequenced in a study of blood T cell repertoires in COVID-19. Profiled with immunoSEQ multiplex PCR; TCRdb holds only in-frame clones, not every one. Of approximately 290,000 clones in the sample, around 81% were seen once. Sequencing input: peripheral blood. The receptors originated from an older person with COVID-19, enrolled during active disease.

The genes are TRBV12-5 and TRBJ2-1; the match to TRBD2 covers 10 bases. J gave up 10 bases and V 1 base, and 4 bases lay outside the gene matches. This CDR3 is 14 amino acids long. CDR1 is LGHNT, CDR2 FRNRAP, per germline. The CDR3 nucleotides are TGTGCTAGTGGTTTGGGGCTAGCGGGAGCAGAGCAGTTCTTC. The encoded protein is CASGLGLAGAEQFF.

The V call is TRBV6-6, the J call TRBJ1-2; 11 nucleotides align to TRBD1. The J segment lost 4 bases and the V segment lost 8 bases, leaving 6 bases of the junction unmatched. Per germline, CDR1 MNHNY and CDR2 SVGAGI (reference sequence). The CDR3 totals 14 residues. For the CDR3, the DNA is TGTGCCAGCCTAAGGACAGGGGGCATCTATGGCTACACCTTC. It encodes CASLRTGGIYGYTF.

The rearrangement links TRBV6-5 to TRBJ1-5, with a tentative D call TRBD1 (5 bases). Trimming cost V 2 bases and J 5 bases, with 10 bases left between them. CDR1 is MNHEY, CDR2 SVGAGI, per germline. The CDR3 is made up of 14 amino acids. CDR3 bases: TGTGCCAGCAGTTACGTGTCGGGGGATCAGCCCCAGCATTTT. It specifies CASSYVSGDQPQHF.

In this sample, this clone turned up once. The chain links TRBV27 to TRBJ2-7; no clear D. V dropped 4 bases and J dropped 7 bases, with 17 bases sitting between them. The CDR3 is made up of 14 amino acids. Germline values: CDR1 MNHEY, CDR2 SMNVEV (reference sequence). CDR3 in amino acids: CASSSRVATFEQYF. Written as DNA, the CDR3 is TGTGCCAGCAGTTCCCGGGTGGCGACGTTTGAGCAGTACTTC.

The chain uses TRBV10-1 and TRBJ2-5, with TRBD2 identical over 9 bases. The germline CDR1 and CDR2 sequences are WNHNN and SYGVQD (reference sequence). The trim removed 6 bases at V and 5 bases at J, leaving 13 bases unmatched. The CDR3 is made up of 16 amino acids. DNA for the CDR3: TGCGCCAGCAGGGCTCAACAGCGGGAGGAGGAGGAGACCCAGTACTTC. Protein product: CASRAQQREEEETQYF.

The gene calls are TRBV2 and TRBJ2-2; D is unresolved. Germline V gene data show CDR1 as SNHLY and CDR2 as FYNNEI. This CDR3 contains 13 residues. Trimming stripped 5 bases from V and 6 bases from J, with 10 bases between. The CDR3 DNA sequence: TGTGCCAGCAGTTACCGCGGTGCCGGGGAGCTGTTTTTT. It translates to CASSYRGAGELFF.

V is TRBV10-3 and J is TRBJ1-3; D perhaps matches TRBD1 (5 bases). The CDR3 spans 15 residues. Between the trimmed V and J ends, which lost 6 bases and 3 bases, there was a span of 15 bases. Germline loops: CDR1 ENHRY, CDR2 SYGVKD. The DNA for the CDR3 is TGTGCCATCAGCGGGGGAAGGAGGTTTGGAAACACCATATATTTT. As protein: CAISGGRRFGNTIYF.

Concerning this clone itself: Germline is not matched at one junction end, which may reflect a read error. The chain combines TRBV9 with TRBJ1-2, with 9 bases lining up with TRBD1. This CDR3 is built from 15 residues. CDR1 SGDLS and CDR2 YYNGEE come from the germline V gene. The CDR3 DNA follows: TGTGCCAGCAGAGTAGAGGGACAGGGAAGCTATGGCTACACCTTC. This translates into CASRVEGQGSYGYTF.

This rearrangement joins TRBV18 to TRBJ1-5; 8 nucleotides agree with TRBD1. Germline CDR1 reads KGHSH; CDR2 reads LQKENI. This CDR3 is built from 13 residues. Trimming removed 6 bases from V and 6 bases from J; junction bases left unmatched: 4. CDR3 DNA sequence: TGTGCCAGCTCTACAGGGGGTGGTCAGCCCCAGCATTTT. This encodes CASSTGGGQPQHF.

The chain has TRBV4-3 and TRBJ1-6; a possible D gene is TRBD1 (5 bases). The CDR3 has 15 amino acids. Germline V lookup: CDR1 LGHNA, CDR2 YSLEER. Trimming stripped 4 bases from V and 10 bases from J, with 17 bases between. The CDR3, as DNA: TGCGCCAGCAGCCCGTTGTTAGGGGCAGGGTCACCCCTCCACTTT. Translated: CASSPLLGAGSPLHF.